This T cell receptor beta chain was sequenced during a study of Graves' ophthalmopathy and Graves' hyperthyroidism. Ophthalmopathy-affected donors exhibited moderate-to-severe activity, CAS ≥3, NOSPECS ≥4, and duration under 3 months. Study observations and caveats: Detection in blood was also observed for most expanded thyroid clonotypes above 0.001 frequency.

Unmatched junction bases numbered 8, after V lost 5 bases and J lost 5 bases. Germline-derived CDR1 and CDR2 are DFQATT and SNEGSKA (reference sequence). The CDR3 has 13 residues. On this clonotype: What it binds is unknown.

As the template, RNA transcripts were used to amplify TCR beta CDR3 regions. Investigators did first-round RT-PCR with HTBI primers, then second-round multiplex PCR. TCRdb recomputed calls from the multiplex PCR reads with MiXCR, one row per CDR3 protein. The sample lists 230,000 or so distinct CDR3 sequences, around 45% seen once, with approximately 44% in the top ten. The receptor's source is an adult man with Graves' ophthalmopathy. The specimen sequenced was peripheral blood. The chain joins TRBV20-1 to TRBJ2-7, with 8 bases lining up with TRBD1. CDR3 sequence reads: CSAGQGAYNEQYF. CDR3 sequence (DNA): TGCAGTGCTGGACAGGGAGCTTACAACGAGCAGTACTTC.